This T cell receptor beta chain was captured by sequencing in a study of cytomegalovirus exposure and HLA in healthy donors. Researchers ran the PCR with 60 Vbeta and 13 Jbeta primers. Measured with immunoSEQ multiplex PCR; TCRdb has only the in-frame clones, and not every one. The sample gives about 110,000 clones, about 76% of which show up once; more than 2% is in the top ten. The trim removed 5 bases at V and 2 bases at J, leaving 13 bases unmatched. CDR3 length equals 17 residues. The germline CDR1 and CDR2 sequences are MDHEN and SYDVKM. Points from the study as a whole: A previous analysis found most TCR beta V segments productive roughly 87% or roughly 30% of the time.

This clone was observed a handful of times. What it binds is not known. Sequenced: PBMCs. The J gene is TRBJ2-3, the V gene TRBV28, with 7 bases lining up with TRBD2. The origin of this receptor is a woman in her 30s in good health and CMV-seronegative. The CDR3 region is CASSRTLAALTTDTQYF. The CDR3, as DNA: TGTGCCAGCAGTCGAACTCTAGCGGCATTAACCACAGATACGCAGTATTTT.